This TCR beta chain was sequenced for a study of T cells in Graves' hyperthyroidism and ophthalmopathy. Study findings and constraints: Ophthalmopathy could be told apart from stable hyperthyroidism with a 13 V-J model. In blood, most of the thyroid clonotypes expanded above 0.001 were also present.

Patients were aged 18 to 65, had disease duration under 2 months, and had newly diagnosed hyperthyroidism. A roughly 9.1 ml volume of fresh peripheral blood provided the PBMCs. Germline CDR1 reads SNHLY; CDR2 reads FYNNEI. The ends lost 6 bases at V and 5 bases at J; junction bases unmatched: 3. The CDR3 contains 15 residues. RNA transcripts were the template for amplifying TCR beta CDR3 regions. The HTBI set primed first-round TCR CDR3 RT-PCR. TCRdb reprocessed the multiplex PCR reads with MiXCR, giving one entry per CDR3 protein. The sample lists fewer than 200,000 distinct CDR3 sequences; 15% to 20% were seen once. This clonotype was picked up many times. The antigen is not known.

Sequencing was performed on blood. This rearrangement joins TRBV2 to TRBJ2-2, with 13 positions matching TRBD2. The TCR sequence derives from a woman between 50 and 59 years old with Graves' hyperthyroidism. CDR3 protein: CASRGLAGWTGELFF. CDR3 nucleotides: TGTGCCAGCAGGGGACTAGCGGGGTGGACCGGGGAGCTGTTTTTT.